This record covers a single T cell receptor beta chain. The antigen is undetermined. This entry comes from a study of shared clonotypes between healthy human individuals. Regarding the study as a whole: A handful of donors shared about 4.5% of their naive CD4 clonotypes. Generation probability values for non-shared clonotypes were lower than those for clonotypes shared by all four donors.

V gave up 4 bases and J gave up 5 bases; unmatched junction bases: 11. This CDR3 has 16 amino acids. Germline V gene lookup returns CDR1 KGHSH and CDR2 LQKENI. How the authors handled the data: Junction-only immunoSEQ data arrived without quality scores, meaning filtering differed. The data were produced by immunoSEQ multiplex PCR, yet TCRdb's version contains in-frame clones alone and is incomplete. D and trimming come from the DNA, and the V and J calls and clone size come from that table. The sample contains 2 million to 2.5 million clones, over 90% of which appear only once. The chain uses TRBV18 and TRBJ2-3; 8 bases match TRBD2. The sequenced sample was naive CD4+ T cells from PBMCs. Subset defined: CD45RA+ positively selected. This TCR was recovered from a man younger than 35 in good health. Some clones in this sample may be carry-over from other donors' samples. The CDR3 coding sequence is TGTGCCAGCTCACAGGGGACGGGAGGGCCGGTAGATACGCAGTATTTT. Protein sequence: CASSQGTGGPVDTQYF.